The clone carrying this T cell receptor (beta chain) appeared once. What it binds is unknown. The CDR3 length is 15 residues. Germline V CDR1 and CDR2: SGHTA, FQGNSA. The primer mix had 60 Vbeta and 13 Jbeta primers. Sequencing was performed with immunoSEQ multiplex PCR; in TCRdb, only in-frame clones are kept and a portion is missing. Of about 160,000 clones in the sample, roughly 80% are singletons; the top ten hold approximately 2.3%. This specimen belongs to a study of cytomegalovirus exposure and HLA in healthy donors. Study-wide results and caveats: In a later analysis, a missense DCLRE1C variant was linked to TCR beta V- and J-gene trimming. The authors later found most CMV-associated TCR beta chains appeared HLA-restricted. A prior analysis recorded that most TCR beta V segments were productive about 87% or about 30% of the time. Certain sequence variants were highly shared and formed a cluster, and this cluster was likely a sequencing artifact.

Sequenced material: PBMCs. V and J are TRBV7-2 and TRBJ2-5, with TRBD1 matching over 8 bases. TRBJ2-7 matches the DNA end more closely, so the J call is doubtful. This TCR was sampled from a man aged 50-60 years in good health and CMV-seropositive. The CDR3 DNA is TGTGCCAGCAGCCCTCAGGGACAGGCCTCCTACGAGCAGTACTTC. Translating gives CASSPQGQASYEQYF.